The following is a T cell receptor beta chain sequence with its context. In this sample, this clonotype turned up a few times. The antigen it binds to is not known. Nothing much larger sits one base from this clone, and base qualities are not available. These reads were obtained on an Illumina NovaSeq 6000. TCRalpha and TCRbeta cDNA libraries were constructed by 5'RACE with constant-segment primers, with sample barcodes and unique molecular identifiers being introduced. RNA was extracted from every sample with Trizol reagent. Libraries were amplified in two PCR steps, with a second sample barcode and Illumina TruSeq adapters added in the second step. Sequencing of libraries was performed on an Illumina NovaSeq with 2 x 150 bp paired-end reads. Per the original workflow: With migec v1.2.7, reads were demultiplexed and then collapsed into UMI-guided consensus sequences. Using mixcr v2.1.11, UMI consensuses were aligned to TRA and TRB V and J templates and then assembled into clonotypes. Clonotypes were classified as expanded or contracted when called significant by both edgeR and NoisET, with noise models trained on biological replicates. edgeR calls used a false discovery rate-adjusted p below 0.01 and a log2 fold-change threshold of 1. As an exploratory analysis of dynamics, PCA with hierarchical clustering was applied to max-normalized trajectories of the 1000 most abundant clonotypes. Separately sequenced CD4+ and CD8+ repertoires were used to assign a CD4 or CD8 phenotype to each responding clone. The public reads were reanalyzed by TCRdb: fastp trimming at Q25, MiXCR alignment, in-frame beta chains only. Entries that share a CDR3 protein sequence are merged under the most common genes and DNA. The V and J calls were determined by TCRdb, not by the authors. The sample records approximately 180,000 distinct CDR3 sequences, roughly 17% of which are singletons. The top ten clonotypes cover around 1.9% of the sample.

The source of the sample is a study of T-cell memory formation after mild COVID-19 (dated by TCRdb to about 2021). Notes on the research overall: TCR sequence clusters from the two donors were found to be largely donor specific. T-cell clones expanding and contracting after mild COVID-19 in a couple of donors were tracked by longitudinal TCRalpha and TCRbeta repertoire sequencing. Two young, previously healthy adult volunteers made up the cohort, one male and one female.

Ficoll-Paque density gradient centrifugation was the method used to isolate PBMCs. The germline V gene yields SGDLS for CDR1 and YYNGEE for CDR2. The cysteine opens and the phenylalanine closes a CDR3 of 13 amino acids. Just the 39-base CDR3 DNA is kept, in frame starting at base 1. V and J lose 0 bases and 8 bases, and a span of 11 bases separates them. Broad study findings and their caveats: Contracting CD4+ clones were found mainly in CM and EM memory subsets, while CD8+ clones were enriched in EMRA. The study included only a couple of mild cases, and larger cohorts that include severe cases with pre-infection samples were judged to be necessary. Some responding clones were detected in pre-infection memory, which suggested that pre-existing cross-reactive memory T cells had joined the SARS-CoV-2 response. SARS-CoV-2 specificity was not confirmed for the second-wave clones peaking on day 37. Balanced CD4/CD8 phenotypes were observed for clones contracting from day 15 to 85, whereas a bias towards CD4+ was observed for a second wave of clones expanding from day 15 to 37.

This sequence was found in an adult woman who had mild COVID-19 (a few samples of this study predate the infection). The sample titles of this study are shuffled in the database, so cell type and time point are left out; the donor was told from shared clones. The rearranged segments are TRBV9 and TRBJ1-2, with the D gene not confidently named. The specimen sequenced was PBMCs or a T cell subset sorted from them (not recorded which). The DNA reads TGTGCCAGCAGCGTAGAAGACGCCCCGGGCTACACCTTC. Its protein reads: CASSVEDAPGYTF.